These T cell receptor beta chains were read from a single sample in a study of shared clonotypes between healthy human individuals. The method was immunoSEQ multiplex PCR; TCRdb's version includes in-frame clones alone and lacks a portion of them. The table records 300,000 to 400,000 clones, about 73% of them present only once. The source material was memory CD4+ T cells sorted from blood. Receptors were obtained from a man in his thirties or forties in good health. CDR3s leave out the opening cysteine and the closing phenylalanine or tryptophan.

v_gene: TRBV5-6; CDR3aa: ASSLGGLAGAAGELF
v_gene: TRBV27; CDR3aa: ASSLNSWGQGRGTEAF
v_gene: TRBV2; CDR3aa: ASSEEFNQPQH
v_gene: TRBV13; CDR3aa: ATSRTGEAF
v_gene: TRBV5-1; CDR3aa: ASSLGQGRSYEQY
v_gene: TRBV28; CDR3aa: ASSFQRDQPQH
v_gene: TRBV25-1; CDR3aa: ASSGQTGGIRTDTQY
v_gene: TRBV9; CDR3aa: ASSSIGSGGYT
v_gene: TRBV6-1; CDR3aa: ASSTGFSYNEQF
v_gene: TRBV18; CDR3aa: ASSPAIGDTQY
v_gene: TRBV7-2; CDR3aa: ASSLEPRVFPSNTIY
v_gene: TRBV7-2; CDR3aa: ASSSYRGGYEQY
v_gene: TRBV4-2; CDR3aa: ASSRPGLADNEQF
v_gene: TRBV5-4; CDR3aa: ASSLVGGSKETQY
v_gene: TRBV6-4; CDR3aa: ASSVGPGDSYEQY
v_gene: TRBV9; CDR3aa: ASSPSPRLDEQF
v_gene: TRBV11-2; CDR3aa: ASRLTGGSSEQY
v_gene: TRBV30; CDR3aa: AWGRSMNTEAF
v_gene: TRBV14; CDR3aa: ASSQGGVRSNYGYT
v_gene: TRBV11-2; CDR3aa: ASSFLNTEAF
v_gene: TRBV19; CDR3aa: ASSIDFVNTGELF
v_gene: TRBV28; CDR3aa: ASSNRGRVEKLF
v_gene: TRBV7-9; CDR3aa: ASSFGLGNTEQY
v_gene: TRBV6-4; CDR3aa: ASSIEGATGELF
v_gene: TRBV18; CDR3aa: ASSSTARNMNTEAF
v_gene: TRBV10-3; CDR3aa: AISRLAGGSSTDTQY
v_gene: TRBV30; CDR3aa: AWGKGGYEQY
v_gene: TRBV18; CDR3aa: ASSPRLPGQDTGELF
v_gene: TRBV27; CDR3aa: ASTPLLAGVYEQF
v_gene: TRBV15; CDR3aa: ATSSRQGRETQY
v_gene: TRBV9; CDR3aa: ASSDVPSGANVLT
v_gene: TRBV11-3; CDR3aa: ASSLVGLAGLGEQF